These T cell receptor beta chains were read from a single sample in a study of blood T cells in healthy people across ages. TCRdb fed the 5' RACE reads into MiXCR, producing one record per CDR3 protein. The sample comprises 650,000 to 800,000 distinct CDR3 sequences, more than 40% of which are singletons, and about a fifth rests with the top ten. Input material: blood. The receptors shown here come from a man aged 55 to 70 in good health. The CDR3 runs from the conserved cysteine through the conserved F or W. The D gene is left open where the match is weak. The size field is filled for only some rows; it gives once, few, many or a size class.

v_gene	d_gene	abundance	len	j_gene	CDR3nt	CDR3aa
TRBV14	-	-	15	TRBJ2-1	TGTGCCAGCAGCCAAGAAAGGGGCCTCGTCAATGAGCAGTTCTTC	CASSQERGLVNEQFF
TRBV7-2	-	-	11	TRBJ2-3	TGTGCCAGCACTTACCAGAATACGCAGTATTTT	CASTYQNTQYF
TRBV4-3	TRBD2	few	19	TRBJ2-1	TGCGCCAGCAGCCAAGCCGTCTCGGGGGGGCCATTTTTTGGGTATGAGCAGTTCTTC	CASSQAVSGGPFFGYEQFF
TRBV5-1	TRBD2	-	16	TRBJ2-1	TGCGCCAGCAGCTTACCGGGACGAGCGGGGTACAATGAGCAGTTCTTC	CASSLPGRAGYNEQFF
TRBV6-5	-	once	14	TRBJ2-7	TGTGCCAGCAGTTACTCGACGGGAACCTACGAGCAGTACTTC	CASSYSTGTYEQYF
TRBV12-3/TRBV12-4	TRBD1	-	16	TRBJ2-1	TGTGCCAGCAGTCCCCGGGGGACAGGGGGGAGCAATGAGCAGTTCTTC	CASSPRGTGGSNEQFF
TRBV7-9	-	-	16	TRBJ1-1	TGTGCCAGCAGCTTAGCTGGTGCAGGGATGAACACTGAAGCTTTCTTT	CASSLAGAGMNTEAFF
TRBV6-2/TRBV6-3	-	few	16	TRBJ1-6	TGTGCCAGCAGTTACCCGATAATGGGGGTGGATTCACCCCTCCACTTT	CASSYPIMGVDSPLHF
TRBV21-1	-	few	17	TRBJ2-1	TGTGCCAGCAGCCCCCCGACAGGGTTCGGGCCGGGGGGTGAGCAGTTCTTC	CASSPPTGFGPGGEQFF
TRBV6-1	-	few	12	TRBJ2-5	TGTGCCAGCAGTGACCGACGCGAGACCCAGTACTTC	CASSDRRETQYF
TRBV15	-	-	17	TRBJ2-1	TGTGCCACCAGCAGAGGGATTCACAGGGATCCGATTAATGAGCAGTTCTTC	CATSRGIHRDPINEQFF
TRBV30	-	-	12	TRBJ2-1	TGTGCCTGGAGTGTCCAGTACAATGAGCAGTTCTTC	CAWSVQYNEQFF
TRBV6-2/TRBV6-3	-	-	14	TRBJ2-7	TGTGCCAGCGCTTTGAGGGCACCCTCCTACGAGCAGTACTTC	CASALRAPSYEQYF
TRBV27	-	-	14	TRBJ2-1	TGTGCCAGCAGTCTGGGGAGGCCCGGGAGTGAGCAGTTCTTC	CASSLGRPGSEQFF
TRBV7-2	-	-	15	TRBJ2-2	TGTGCCAGCAGAACCCAACAGGGATTCACCGGGGAGCTGTTTTTT	CASRTQQGFTGELFF
TRBV9	TRBD2	-	17	TRBJ2-5	TGTGCCAGCAGCGTAGCGGGCTTAGCGGGGGGCGACAATGAGCAGTACTTC	CASSVAGLAGGDNEQYF
TRBV5-1	TRBD2	few	13	TRBJ2-5	TGCGCCAGCAGCCCAGCGGGGGAAGAGACCCAGTACTTC	CASSPAGEETQYF
TRBV7-2	-	few	14	TRBJ2-7	TGTGCCAGCAGCTTAGGACACAATTCCTACGAGCAGTACTTC	CASSLGHNSYEQYF
TRBV6-1	-	-	17	TRBJ2-2	TGTACCAGCAGTGAGGCCCCTCTAGCTTCAAACACCGGGGAGCTGTTTTTT	CTSSEAPLASNTGELFF
TRBV7-9	-	-	15	TRBJ2-2	TGTGCCAGCCCCAGAGGGGGTTCGAACACCGGGGAGCTGTTTTTT	CASPRGGSNTGELFF
TRBV3-1	-	-	13	TRBJ2-2	TGTGCCAGCAGTCTGAGGGGGTCCGGGGAGCTGTTTTTT	CASSLRGSGELFF
TRBV20-1	-	-	15	TRBJ1-2	TGCAGTGCTAGAGATCGGCCCGGGACGGCGGGAGGCTACACCTTC	CSARDRPGTAGGYTF
TRBV11-2	-	-	12	TRBJ2-1	TGTGCCAGCCGAAGGATCGTCAATGAGCAGTTCTTC	CASRRIVNEQFF
TRBV6-6	-	-	12	TRBJ2-7	TGTGCCAGCAGCCCCAACCCCTACGAGCAGTACTTC	CASSPNPYEQYF
TRBV14	TRBD1	few	18	TRBJ2-7	TGTGCCAGCAGCCAGGTCGCTTCCAGGGACAGGTTTGGCTACGAGCAGTACTTC	CASSQVASRDRFGYEQYF
TRBV4-3	-	-	13	TRBJ1-5	TGCGCCAGCAGCCAAGATTTTTTTCAGCCCCAGCATTTT	CASSQDFFQPQHF
TRBV2	-	few	14	TRBJ2-5	TGTGCCAGCAGTGTCGACAGAGCTCAAGAGACCCAGTACTTC	CASSVDRAQETQYF
TRBV6-5	TRBD1	few	15	TRBJ2-7	TGTGCCAGCAGGGATTCTGACAGGGGGAGCTACGAGCAGTACTTC	CASRDSDRGSYEQYF
TRBV4-3	TRBD1	-	16	TRBJ2-5	TGCGCCAGCAGCCAAGGGACAGGGGAAGATATAGGGGCCCAGTACTTC	CASSQGTGEDIGAQYF
TRBV4-3	TRBD2	many	18	TRBJ2-1	TGCGCCAGCAGCCAAGACGGGGGGAGCGGGAGGGGTTACAATGAGCAGTTCTTC	CASSQDGGSGRGYNEQFF
TRBV28	-	few	16	TRBJ2-7	TGTGCCAGCAGTCCATCCTATGAGACAGAGTTCTACGAGCAGTACTTC	CASSPSYETEFYEQYF
TRBV29-1	-	few	13	TRBJ2-3	TGCAGCGTTGTGCCGACCTCCACAGATACGCAGTATTTT	CSVVPTSTDTQYF
TRBV27	-	-	12	TRBJ2-1	TGTGCCAGCAGTTTAACGGGGTATGAGCAGTTCTTC	CASSLTGYEQFF
TRBV3-1	TRBD2	many	17	TRBJ2-5	TGTGCCAGCAGACGGACTAGCGGGGGGCGACTCCAAGAGACCCAGTACTTC	CASRRTSGGRLQETQYF
TRBV15	TRBD2	-	16	TRBJ2-1	TGTGCCACCAGCATTAGAGCGGGGAGTTCTTACAATGAGCAGTTCTTC	CATSIRAGSSYNEQFF
TRBV7-6	-	-	13	TRBJ1-3	TGTGCCAGCAGCCAACAGGGTGGAAACACCATATATTTT	CASSQQGGNTIYF
TRBV29-1	TRBD2	-	14	TRBJ2-3	TGCAGCTCTGTCTCGGGGGGAATTACAGATACGCAGTATTTT	CSSVSGGITDTQYF
TRBV10-2	-	-	18	TRBJ2-7	TGCGCCAGCAGTGAGTCTCCTGCCTTCGGCGGGTTGGACTACGAGCAGTACTTC	CASSESPAFGGLDYEQYF
TRBV2	TRBD2	-	14	TRBJ2-1	TGTGCCAGTGGTTTGCGGGGGGGCTACAATGAGCAGTTCTTC	CASGLRGGYNEQFF
TRBV6-7	-	-	17	TRBJ2-3	TGTGCCAACAGTTACCCACCGAGCTTGTCTCGCACAGATACGCAGTATTTT	CANSYPPSLSRTDTQYF
TRBV6-4	TRBD1	few	14	TRBJ2-7	TGTGCCAGCAGTAACGGACAGGCTTCCTACGAGCAGTACTTC	CASSNGQASYEQYF
TRBV7-2	-	-	13	TRBJ2-7	TGTGCCAGCACACTAGACTATCGCTACGAGCAGTACTTC	CASTLDYRYEQYF
TRBV3-1	-	-	13	TRBJ2-5	TGTGCCAGCAGCCACGCGTGGGACGCGACCCAGTACTTC	CASSHAWDATQYF
TRBV7-2	-	few	12	TRBJ2-1	TGTGCCAGCAGCCTTTTTTACGATGAGCAGTTCTTC	CASSLFYDEQFF
TRBV20-1	TRBD2	-	15	TRBJ2-1	TGCAGTGCTAGAAACCCGGGGGGGACTCTCGATGAGCAGTTCTTC	CSARNPGGTLDEQFF
TRBV29-1	-	many	12	TRBJ2-7	TGCAGCGTTCGGGGCCAAATCTACGAGCAGTACTTC	CSVRGQIYEQYF
TRBV11-1	-	-	13	TRBJ2-4	TGTGCCAGCAGCGCCGGGGCCGGAAAGCTTCAGTACTTC	CASSAGAGKLQYF
TRBV2	-	once	13	TRBJ2-5	TGTGCCAGCAGCGCGGACTACCAAGAGACCCAGTACTTC	CASSADYQETQYF